The present TCR beta chain was sequenced within a study of cytomegalovirus exposure and HLA in healthy donors. The study's findings and limits: Presence/absence analyses treated sequencing depth as roughly uniform across donors. Previously analyzed data showed that most TCR beta V segments were productive at a frequency of about 87% or about 30%. In vitro testing confirmed a few CMV-associated chains as specific for CMV antigens.

In the PCR, 60 Vbeta and 13 Jbeta primers were used. This table comes from immunoSEQ multiplex PCR, and its TCRdb copy is limited to in-frame clones, with some not included. The data contain about 160,000 clones, more than 70% of them singletons. Worth noting for this clone: Its antigen remains unknown.

Trimming took 4 bases from V and 2 from J, leaving 7 bases between them. The CDR3 contains 12 residues. CDR1 and CDR2 from the germline V gene are SQVTM and ANQGSEA. The chain combines TRBV29-1 with TRBJ2-3, with D tentatively TRBD1 (6 bases). The material sequenced was PBMCs. This TCR was recovered from a man aged 30 to 39 in good health and CMV-seronegative. Here the CDR3 reads CSVGGPTDTQYF. CDR3 coding DNA: TGCAGCGTTGGGGGGCCCACAGATACGCAGTATTTT.